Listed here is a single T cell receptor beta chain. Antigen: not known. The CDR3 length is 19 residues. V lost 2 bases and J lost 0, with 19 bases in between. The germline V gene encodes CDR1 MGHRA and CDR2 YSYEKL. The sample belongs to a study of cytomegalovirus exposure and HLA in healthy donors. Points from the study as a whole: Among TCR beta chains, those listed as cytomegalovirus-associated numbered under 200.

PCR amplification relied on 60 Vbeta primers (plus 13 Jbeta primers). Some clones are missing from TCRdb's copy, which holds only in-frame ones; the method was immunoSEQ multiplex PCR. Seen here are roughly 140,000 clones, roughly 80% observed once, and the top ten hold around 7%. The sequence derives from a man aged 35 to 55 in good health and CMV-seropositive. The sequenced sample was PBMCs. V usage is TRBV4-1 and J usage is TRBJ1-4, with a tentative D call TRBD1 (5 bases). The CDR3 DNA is TGCGCCAGCAGCCAACCAGTTTTAGGGACTTCGGCAACTAATGAAAAACTGTTTTTT. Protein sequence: CASSQPVLGTSATNEKLFF.